These 4 T cell receptor beta chains were all obtained from the same sample, sequenced in a study of cytomegalovirus exposure and HLA in healthy donors. The PCR ran on 60 Vbeta and 13 Jbeta primers. Assay: immunoSEQ multiplex PCR; the TCRdb copy retains only in-frame clones and omits some. The sample has 130,000 to 150,000 clones, 80% seen once. Source material: PBMCs. The receptors here all came from a man aged 25-45 years in good health and CMV-seronegative.

J is TRBJ1-5 and V is TRBV2; tentatively, D is TRBD1 (6 bases). The CDR3 is 14 residues long. Germline-derived CDR1 and CDR2 are SNHLY and FYNNEI. Between the trimmed V and J ends, which lost 7 bases and 3 bases, there was a span of 13 bases. The CDR3 protein is CASKETGLNQPQHF. Written as DNA, the CDR3 is TGTGCCAGCAAGGAAACAGGGCTCAATCAGCCCCAGCATTTT.

The CDR3 sequence: CASSLDAAGNTIYF. Written as DNA, the CDR3 is TGTGCCAGCAGCTTGGACGCGGCTGGAAACACCATATATTTT. The gene calls are TRBV5-6 and TRBJ1-3; unclear D gene. The CDR3 loop spans 14 amino acids. Germline V gives CDR1 SGHDT, CDR2 YYEEEE. Trimming took 0 bases from V and 2 from J, leaving 6 bases between them.

The chain recombines TRBV2 with TRBJ2-7; D not certain. CDR3 length: 12 residues. V was trimmed by 4 bases and J by 1 base, leaving 5 bases between them. Per germline, CDR1 SNHLY and CDR2 FYNNEI. Here the CDR3 DNA reads TGTGCCAGCAGTGGTCAGTCCTACGAGCAGTACTTC. It codes for CASSGQSYEQYF.

The rearrangement joins TRBV5-1 to TRBJ1-4, with TRBD1 matching 9 bases. The CDR3 is 14 residues long. Trimming took 4 bases from V and 6 from J; bases not matched to a gene: 4. Germline V gene data show CDR1 as SGHRS and CDR2 as YFSETQ. The CDR3 is CASSRQGGDEKLFF. The CDR3 DNA follows: TGCGCCAGCAGCCGACAGGGGGGGGATGAAAAACTGTTTTTT.